This entry describes one T cell receptor beta chain. Its antigen is not yet known. It has no much larger one-base neighbor in the sample; base qualities were not kept. For the unsorted PBMC libraries, 2 million PBMCs were stored in RNAlater at -80 degrees C until RNA extraction and were used to generate the libraries. The multiple sclerosis patients were enrolled in a US clinical protocol that used magnetic resonance imaging to evaluate disease progression. Peripheral blood underwent Ficoll-Hypaque density gradient centrifugation to isolate PBMCs, which were then cryopreserved in liquid nitrogen. The junction shows trimming of 2 bases on V and 1 base on J, plus 10 bases between the germline ends. Looking up the germline V gene yields CDR1 SGHRS and CDR2 YFSETQ. From cysteine to phenylalanine, the CDR3 is 14 amino acids long. This entry keeps only the CDR3 DNA: 42 bases, framed from base 1. This entry comes from a study of neurological immune-mediated disorders (dated by TCRdb to 2018 to 2020). Regarding the study in general: Among the approximately 35 multiple sclerosis patients, approximately 30 had relapsing-remitting MS and 3 had secondary progressive MS. Using UMI-based sequencing, the study compared peripheral blood TCR-beta repertoires from patients with HTLV-I-associated myelopathy (HAM/TSP), patients with multiple sclerosis, and healthy controls. Longitudinal samples, technical triplicates and paired sorted CD4+ and CD8+ T-cell subsets, alongside PBMC samples, were included among the roughly 100 TCR-beta libraries. Of the approximately 68 subjects in the cohort, around 14 were HAM/TSP patients, some 34 were multiple sclerosis patients, and 20 were healthy controls. The study at large found these results: No clinical or MRI features were associated with the MS cluster, and the authors said that larger cohorts are needed. The highest TCR clonal expansion was observed in HAM/TSP patients, whereas the lowest was observed in MS patients, even when compared with healthy controls. Across subjects, expanded clones never shared an identical CDR3 amino acid sequence, which suggests that the TCR-beta repertoires in every group were private. Phylogenetic analysis grouped repertoires from 18 of 34 MS patients into a cluster of related CDR3 sequences, suggesting a possible repertoire-level signature.

cDNA synthesis used template-switch 5'RACE with a primer carrying a 10-nucleotide random unique molecular identifier tagging each TCR transcript. Each sequencing run produced over 180 million TCR-beta sequences covering 15-18 subjects. Total RNA was extracted with the RNeasy kit. TCR-beta VDJ regions were amplified with primers for the TCR constant region and the 5'RACE anchor, using the KAPA Real-time Library Amplification kit. A first PCR added sample indexes and Illumina adaptors, and a second PCR then raised library yield. After purification with Ampure beads, the TCR product of roughly 650 bp was size-selected on a 2% E-gel SizeSelection system. Before pooling, library quality was checked on a Bioanalyzer, concentration was measured with Qubit, and libraries were quantified with the Kapa Library Quantification kit. An Illumina HiSeq 2500 was used to sequence the libraries paired-end at 2 x 150 bp. To increase sequence diversity, about 24-32% phiX was spiked into each library pool. As for the original processing: Quality-filtered reads were processed with the UMI-based MiGEC pipeline, and over 85% of raw TCR sequences were removed by the MiGEC pipeline during error correction. VDJ genes were aligned to IMGT germline references, and clonotypes were defined by unique CDR3 amino acid sequence plus V-J genes. Clonal expansion, Shannon diversity and CDR3 relatedness (CalcPairwiseDistances, ClusterSamples) were evaluated with VDJtools, and phylogenetic trees were built with CLCbio workbench. A clone was classed as expanded if it had 8 or more unique UMIs, a cutoff based on coefficient-of-variation modelling across technical triplicates. Using fastp at Q25 and MiXCR, TCRdb reprocessed the public reads and kept productive beta chains. When rows share a CDR3 protein, they turn into one entry using the most common DNA and genes. The V and J calls and clone size come from TCRdb's table, not from the authors' own analysis. The sample profile shows 69,000 or so distinct CDR3 sequences; around 4.8% of them were found once. The top ten clones comprise 2.2% of the sample.

Specimen: PBMCs. The clonotype comes from a woman between 65 and 79 years old with multiple sclerosis. Recombination joined TRBV5-1 with TRBJ2-7; a tentative D call is TRBD1 (6 bases match). The nucleotide sequence is TGCGCCAGCAGCTTCTTCAGGGGTTCCTACGAGCAGTACTTC. Translated, this is CASSFFRGSYEQYF.